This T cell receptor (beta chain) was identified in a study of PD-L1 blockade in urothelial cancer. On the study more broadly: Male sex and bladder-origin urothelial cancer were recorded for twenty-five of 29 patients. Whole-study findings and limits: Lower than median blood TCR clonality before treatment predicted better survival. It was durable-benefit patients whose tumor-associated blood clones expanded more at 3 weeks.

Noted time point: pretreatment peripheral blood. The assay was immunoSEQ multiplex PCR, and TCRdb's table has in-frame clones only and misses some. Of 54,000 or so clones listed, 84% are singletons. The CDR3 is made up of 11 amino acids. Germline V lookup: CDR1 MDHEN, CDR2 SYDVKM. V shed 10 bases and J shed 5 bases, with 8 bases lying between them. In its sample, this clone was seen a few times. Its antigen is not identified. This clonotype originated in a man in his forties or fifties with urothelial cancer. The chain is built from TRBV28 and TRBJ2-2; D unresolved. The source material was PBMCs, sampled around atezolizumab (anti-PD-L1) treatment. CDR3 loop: CATLLTGELFF. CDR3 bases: TGTGCCACTCTTTTGACCGGGGAGCTGTTTTTT.